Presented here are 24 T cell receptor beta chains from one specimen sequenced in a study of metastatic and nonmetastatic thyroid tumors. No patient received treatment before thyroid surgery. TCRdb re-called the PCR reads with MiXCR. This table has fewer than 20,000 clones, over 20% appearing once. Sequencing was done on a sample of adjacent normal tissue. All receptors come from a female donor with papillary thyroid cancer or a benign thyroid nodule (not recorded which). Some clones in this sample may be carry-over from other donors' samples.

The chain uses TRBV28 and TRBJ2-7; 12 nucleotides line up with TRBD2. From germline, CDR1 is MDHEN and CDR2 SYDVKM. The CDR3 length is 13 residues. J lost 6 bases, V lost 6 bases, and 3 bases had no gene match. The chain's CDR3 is CASRGLAGPEQYF. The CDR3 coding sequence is TGTGCCAGCAGAGGACTAGCGGGACCCGAGCAGTACTTC.

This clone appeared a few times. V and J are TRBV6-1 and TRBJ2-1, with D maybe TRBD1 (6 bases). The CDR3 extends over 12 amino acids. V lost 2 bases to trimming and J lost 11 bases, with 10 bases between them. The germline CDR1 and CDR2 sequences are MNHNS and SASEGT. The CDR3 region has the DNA TGTGCCAGCAGTGAAATCGGGACAAAGCAGTTCTTC. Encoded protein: CASSEIGTKQFF.

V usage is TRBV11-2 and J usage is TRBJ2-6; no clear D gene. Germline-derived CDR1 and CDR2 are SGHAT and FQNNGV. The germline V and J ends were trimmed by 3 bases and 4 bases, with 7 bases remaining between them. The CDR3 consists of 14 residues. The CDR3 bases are TGTGCCAGCAGCTTTATAGGGGGGGCCAACGTCCTGACTTTC. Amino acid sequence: CASSFIGGANVLTF.

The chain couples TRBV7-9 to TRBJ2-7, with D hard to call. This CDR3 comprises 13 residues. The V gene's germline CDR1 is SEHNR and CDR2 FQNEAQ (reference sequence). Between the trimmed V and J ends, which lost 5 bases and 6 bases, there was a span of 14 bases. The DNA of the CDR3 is TGTGCCAGCAGCAATGGGATTTCTACCGAGCAGTACTTC. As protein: CASSNGISTEQYF.

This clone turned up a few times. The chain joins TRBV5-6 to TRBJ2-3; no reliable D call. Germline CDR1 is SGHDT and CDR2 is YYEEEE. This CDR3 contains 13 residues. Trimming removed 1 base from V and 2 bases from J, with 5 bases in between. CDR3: CASSLPPTDTQYF. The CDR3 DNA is TGTGCCAGCAGCTTGCCCCCCACAGATACGCAGTATTTT.

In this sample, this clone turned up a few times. CDR3 sequence: CASREREAYNEQFF. The DNA of the CDR3 is TGCGCCAGCAGGGAGCGGGAGGCGTACAATGAGCAGTTCTTC. The V call is TRBV10-2, the J call TRBJ2-1; TRBD2 matches 9 bases. The CDR3 is 14 amino acids. Trimming cost V 6 bases and J 4 bases; bases outside gene matches: 4. Germline values: CDR1 WSHSY, CDR2 SAAADI.

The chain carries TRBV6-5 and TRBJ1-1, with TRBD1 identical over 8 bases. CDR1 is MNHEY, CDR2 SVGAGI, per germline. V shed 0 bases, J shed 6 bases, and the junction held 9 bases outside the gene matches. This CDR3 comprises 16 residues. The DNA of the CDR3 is TGTGCCAGCAGTTACTCGTCAGCGGCAGGGGGCCCTGAAGCTTTCTTT. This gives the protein CASSYSSAAGGPEAFF.

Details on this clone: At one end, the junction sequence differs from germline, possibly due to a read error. CDR3 in DNA: TGCAGTGTTAGAGGAGACTTTTTTCAGACGACCCCGTCCGAGCAGTACTTC. It is translated as CSVRGDFFQTTPSEQYF. The J gene is TRBJ2-7, the V gene TRBV20-1; D unclear. The CDR3 has 17 amino acids. Germline lookup yields CDR1 DFQATT and CDR2 SNEGSKA (reference sequence).

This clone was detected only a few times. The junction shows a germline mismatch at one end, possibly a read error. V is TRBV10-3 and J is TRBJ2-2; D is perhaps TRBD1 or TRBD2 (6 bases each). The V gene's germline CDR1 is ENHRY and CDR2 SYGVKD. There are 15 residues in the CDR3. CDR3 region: CVISGGLGNTGELFF. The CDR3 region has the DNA TGTGTCATCAGTGGGGGGCTAGGGAACACCGGGGAGCTGTTTTTT.

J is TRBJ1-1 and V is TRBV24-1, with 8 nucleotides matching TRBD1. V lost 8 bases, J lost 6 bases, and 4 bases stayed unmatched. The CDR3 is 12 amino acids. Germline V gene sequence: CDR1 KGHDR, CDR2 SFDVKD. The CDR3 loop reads CATKGQGPEAFF. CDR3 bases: TGTGCCACCAAAGGACAGGGTCCTGAAGCTTTCTTT.

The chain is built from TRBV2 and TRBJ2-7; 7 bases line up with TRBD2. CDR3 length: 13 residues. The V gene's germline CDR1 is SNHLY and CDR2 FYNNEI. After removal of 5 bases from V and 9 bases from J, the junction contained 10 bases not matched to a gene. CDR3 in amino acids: CASSYSSSGVQYF. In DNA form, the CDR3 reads TGTGCCAGCAGTTACTCATCAAGCGGGGTGCAGTACTTC. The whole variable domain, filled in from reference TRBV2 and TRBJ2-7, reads EPEVTQTPSHQVTQMGQEVILRCVPISNHLYFYWYRQILGQKVEFLVSFYNNEISEKSEIFDDQFSVERPDGSNFTLKIRSTKLEDSAMYFCASSYSSSGVQYFGPGTRLTVT.

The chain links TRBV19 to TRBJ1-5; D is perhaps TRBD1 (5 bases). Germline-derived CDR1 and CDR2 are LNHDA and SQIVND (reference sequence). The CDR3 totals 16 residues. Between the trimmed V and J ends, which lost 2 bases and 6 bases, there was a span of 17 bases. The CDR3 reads CASSIFTAHGGQPQHF. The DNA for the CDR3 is TGTGCCAGTAGTATATTTACAGCCCATGGGGGTCAGCCCCAGCATTTT.

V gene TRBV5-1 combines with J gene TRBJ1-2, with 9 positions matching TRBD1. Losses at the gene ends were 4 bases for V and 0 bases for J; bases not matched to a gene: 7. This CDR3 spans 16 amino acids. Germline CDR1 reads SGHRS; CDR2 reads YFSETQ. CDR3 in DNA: TGCGCCAGCAGCCCCTATGGACAGGGGACTAACTATGGCTACACCTTC. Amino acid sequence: CASSPYGQGTNYGYTF.

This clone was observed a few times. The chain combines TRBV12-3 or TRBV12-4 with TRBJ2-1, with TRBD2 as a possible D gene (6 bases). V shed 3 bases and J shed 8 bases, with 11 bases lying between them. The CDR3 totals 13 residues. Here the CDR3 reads CASSFPGDDEQFF. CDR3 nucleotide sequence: TGTGCCAGCAGTTTTCCGGGGGATGATGAGCAGTTCTTC.

The CDR3 loop reads CSARAGAGLGSEQFF. The CDR3 nucleotides are TGCAGTGCTAGAGCGGGCGCGGGATTAGGGAGTGAGCAGTTCTTC. The J gene is TRBJ2-1, the V gene TRBV20-1; perhaps TRBD2 as D (6 bases). The germline CDR1 and CDR2 sequences are DFQATT and SNEGSKA (reference sequence). The ends were cut back, 1 base at V and 9 bases at J, with 19 bases in the middle. This CDR3 contains 15 residues.

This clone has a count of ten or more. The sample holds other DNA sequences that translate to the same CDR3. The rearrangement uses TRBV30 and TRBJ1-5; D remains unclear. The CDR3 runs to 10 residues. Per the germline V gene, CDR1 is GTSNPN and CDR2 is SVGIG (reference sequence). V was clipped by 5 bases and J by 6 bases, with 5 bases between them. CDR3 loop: CAWRSQPQHF. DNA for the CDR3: TGTGCCTGGCGGAGTCAGCCCCAGCATTTT. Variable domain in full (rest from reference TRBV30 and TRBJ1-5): SQTIHQWPATLVQPVGSPLSLECTVEGTSNPNLYWYRQAAGRGLQLLFYSVGIGQISSEVPQNLSASRPQDRQFILSSKKLLLSDSGFYLCAWRSQPQHFGDGTRLSIL.

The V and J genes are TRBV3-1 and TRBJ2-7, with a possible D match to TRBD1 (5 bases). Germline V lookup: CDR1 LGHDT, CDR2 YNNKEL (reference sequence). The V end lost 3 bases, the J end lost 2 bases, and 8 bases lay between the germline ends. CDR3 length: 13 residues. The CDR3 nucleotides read TGTGCCAGCAGCCAGGGGCCTGCCTACGAGCAGTACTTC. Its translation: CASSQGPAYEQYF.

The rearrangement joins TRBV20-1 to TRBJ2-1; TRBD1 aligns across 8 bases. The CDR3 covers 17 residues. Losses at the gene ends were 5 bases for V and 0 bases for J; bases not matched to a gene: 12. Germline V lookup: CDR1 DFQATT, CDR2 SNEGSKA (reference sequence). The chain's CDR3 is CSAPGTGVGGSYNEQFF. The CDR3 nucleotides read TGCAGTGCTCCTGGGACAGGTGTGGGGGGCTCCTACAATGAGCAGTTCTTC.

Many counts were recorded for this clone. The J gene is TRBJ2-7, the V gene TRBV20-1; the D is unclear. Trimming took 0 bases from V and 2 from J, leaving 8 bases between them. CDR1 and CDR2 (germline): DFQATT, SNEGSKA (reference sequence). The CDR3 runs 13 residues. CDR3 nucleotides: TGCAGTGCTAGAGAATCGGGTACCTACGAGCAGTACTTC. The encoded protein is CSARESGTYEQYF.

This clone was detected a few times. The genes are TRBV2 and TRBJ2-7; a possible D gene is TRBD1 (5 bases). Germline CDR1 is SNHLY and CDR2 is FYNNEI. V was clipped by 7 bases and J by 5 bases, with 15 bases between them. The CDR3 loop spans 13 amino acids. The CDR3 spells CASKTQGVHEQYF. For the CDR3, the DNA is TGTGCCAGCAAGACCCAAGGGGTTCACGAGCAGTACTTC.

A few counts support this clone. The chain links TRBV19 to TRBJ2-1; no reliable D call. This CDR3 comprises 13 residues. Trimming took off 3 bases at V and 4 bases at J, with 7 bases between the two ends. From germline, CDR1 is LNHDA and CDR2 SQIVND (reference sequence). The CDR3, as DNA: TGTGCCAGTAGTATGCCGGAGTACAATGAGCAGTTCTTC. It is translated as CASSMPEYNEQFF.

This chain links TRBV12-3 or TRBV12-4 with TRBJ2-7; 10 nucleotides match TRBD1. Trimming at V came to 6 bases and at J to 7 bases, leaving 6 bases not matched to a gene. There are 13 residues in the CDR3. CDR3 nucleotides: TGTGCCAGCAGAGGGGACAGGGGAAGAGAGCAGTACTTC. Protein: CASRGDRGREQYF.

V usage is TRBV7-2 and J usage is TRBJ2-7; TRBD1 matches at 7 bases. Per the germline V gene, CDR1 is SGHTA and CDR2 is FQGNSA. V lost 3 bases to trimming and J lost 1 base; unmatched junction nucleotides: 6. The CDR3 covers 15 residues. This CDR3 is CASSFRLDRSYEQYF. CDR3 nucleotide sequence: TGTGCCAGCAGCTTTCGTTTGGACAGGTCCTACGAGCAGTACTTC.

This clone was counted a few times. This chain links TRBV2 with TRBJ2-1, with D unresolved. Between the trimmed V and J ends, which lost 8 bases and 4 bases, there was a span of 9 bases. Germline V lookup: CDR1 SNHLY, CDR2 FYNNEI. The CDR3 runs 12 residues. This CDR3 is CASQNGYNEQFF. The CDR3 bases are TGTGCCAGCCAAAACGGTTACAATGAGCAGTTCTTC.